This TCR beta chain was documented in a study of blood T cell repertoires in COVID-19. Turning to the study itself: Acute and convalescent COVID-19 samples came from the United States, Italy and Spain.

TCRdb keeps only in-frame clones here, not all; method: immunoSEQ multiplex PCR. The sample holds about 140,000 clones; roughly 83% are singletons and the top ten take around 5.5%. There are 14 residues in the CDR3. The V gene end was trimmed by 6 bases and the J gene end by 4 bases; junction bases not matched to a gene: 4. Germline CDR1 reads MNHEY; CDR2 reads SMNVEV (reference sequence). Sequencing was done on a sample of PBMCs or T cells enriched from blood (not recorded which). The chain employs TRBV27 and TRBJ1-2; 11 bases are shared with TRBD1. This clonotype was sampled from a man aged 40-50 years with acute COVID-19. The CDR3 sequence is CASRGTGGFYGYTF. In DNA form, the CDR3 reads TGTGCCAGCAGGGGGACAGGGGGGTTCTATGGCTACACCTTC.